This T cell receptor beta chain was sequenced for a study of graft-versus-host responses after intestinal transplantation. About the research overall: Recipients had multivisceral, liver-intestinal, or isolated intestinal transplants.

The study plated some 200,000 CFSE-labeled responders with some 200,000 irradiated, violet-dye-labeled stimulators. Repertoires were generated with immunoSEQ multiplex PCR, while TCRdb's copy carries only in-frame clones and drops some. The repertoire holds some 19,000 clones, with around 41% as singletons. This clone appeared a few times. This TCR was recovered from a human patient who received an intestinal transplant. The sequencing used alloreactive CD8+ T cells from a mixed lymphocyte reaction culture, collected before intestinal transplant. Subset denoted: CFSE-low proliferating T cells sorted from roughly six-day pre-transplant mixed lymphocyte reaction (GvH or HvG direction).

The CDR3, as DNA: TGTGCCAGTAGCCCCCTAGGGGGGTATGGGTCCTACGAGCAGTACTTC. It specifies CASSPLGGYGSYEQYF. The chain combines TRBV27 with TRBJ2-7; D may be TRBD1 or TRBD2 (6 bases each). Trimming removed 9 bases from V and 1 base from J, with 22 bases in between. Germline V CDR1 and CDR2: MNHEY, SMNVEV (reference sequence). There are 16 residues in the CDR3.